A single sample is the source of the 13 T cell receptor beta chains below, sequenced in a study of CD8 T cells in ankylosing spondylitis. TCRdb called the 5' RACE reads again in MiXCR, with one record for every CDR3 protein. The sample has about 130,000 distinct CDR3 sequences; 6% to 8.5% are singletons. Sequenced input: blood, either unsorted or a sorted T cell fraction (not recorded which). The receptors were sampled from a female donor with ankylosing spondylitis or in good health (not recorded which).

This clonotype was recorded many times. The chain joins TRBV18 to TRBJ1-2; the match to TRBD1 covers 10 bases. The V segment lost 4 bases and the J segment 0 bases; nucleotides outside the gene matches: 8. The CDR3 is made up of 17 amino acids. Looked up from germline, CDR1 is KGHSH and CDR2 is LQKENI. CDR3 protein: CASSLMGQGSSNYGYTF. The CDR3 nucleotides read TGTGCCAGCTCACTAATGGGACAGGGGTCCTCTAACTATGGCTACACCTTC.

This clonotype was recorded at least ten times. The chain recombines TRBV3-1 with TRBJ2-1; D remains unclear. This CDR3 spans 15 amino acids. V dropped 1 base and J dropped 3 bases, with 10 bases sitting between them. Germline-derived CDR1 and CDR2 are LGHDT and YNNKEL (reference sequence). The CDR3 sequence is CASSQGLTNYNEQFF. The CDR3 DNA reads TGTGCCAGCAGCCAAGGGCTGACAAACTACAATGAGCAGTTCTTC.

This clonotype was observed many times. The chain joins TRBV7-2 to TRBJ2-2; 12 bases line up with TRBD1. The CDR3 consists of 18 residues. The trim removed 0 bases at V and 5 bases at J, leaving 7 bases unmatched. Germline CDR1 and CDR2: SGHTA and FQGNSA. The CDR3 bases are TGTGCCAGCAGCTTAGCTGGGACAGGGGGCGCGGTGACCGGGGAGCTGTTTTTT. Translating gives CASSLAGTGGAVTGELFF.

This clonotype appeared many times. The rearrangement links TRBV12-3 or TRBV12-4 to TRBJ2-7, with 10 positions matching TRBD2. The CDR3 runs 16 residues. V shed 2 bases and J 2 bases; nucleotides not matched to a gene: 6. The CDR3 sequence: CASSLSLAGVAYEQYF. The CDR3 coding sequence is TGTGCCAGCAGTTTATCTCTAGCGGGGGTGGCCTACGAGCAGTACTTC.

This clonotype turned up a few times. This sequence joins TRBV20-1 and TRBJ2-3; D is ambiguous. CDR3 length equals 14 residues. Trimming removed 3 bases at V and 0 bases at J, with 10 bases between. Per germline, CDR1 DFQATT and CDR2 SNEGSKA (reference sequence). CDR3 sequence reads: CSASPKTSTDTQYF. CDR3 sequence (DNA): TGCAGTGCTAGTCCCAAGACTAGCACAGATACGCAGTATTTT.

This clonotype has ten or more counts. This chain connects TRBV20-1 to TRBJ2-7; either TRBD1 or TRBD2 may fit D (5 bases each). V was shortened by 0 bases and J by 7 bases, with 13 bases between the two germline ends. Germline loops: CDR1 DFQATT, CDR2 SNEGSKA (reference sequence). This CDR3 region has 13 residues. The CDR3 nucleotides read TGCAGTGCTAGAGATTCGCCGGGGCGGGAGCAGTACTTC. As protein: CSARDSPGREQYF.

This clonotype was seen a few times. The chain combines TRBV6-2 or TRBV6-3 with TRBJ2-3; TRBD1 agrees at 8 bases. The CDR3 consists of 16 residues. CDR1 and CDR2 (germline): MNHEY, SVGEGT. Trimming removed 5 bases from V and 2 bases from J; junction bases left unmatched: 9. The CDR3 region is CASSNFDRGPTDTQYF. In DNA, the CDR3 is TGTGCCAGCAGTAATTTCGACAGGGGTCCCACAGATACGCAGTATTTT.

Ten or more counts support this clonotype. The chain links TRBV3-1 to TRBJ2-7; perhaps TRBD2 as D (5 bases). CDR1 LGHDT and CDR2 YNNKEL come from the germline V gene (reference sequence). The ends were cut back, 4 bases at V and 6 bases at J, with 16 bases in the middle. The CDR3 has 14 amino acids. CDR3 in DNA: TGTGCCAGCAGCCCCCCGGGATTATTAAGCGAGCAGTACTTC. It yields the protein CASSPPGLLSEQYF.

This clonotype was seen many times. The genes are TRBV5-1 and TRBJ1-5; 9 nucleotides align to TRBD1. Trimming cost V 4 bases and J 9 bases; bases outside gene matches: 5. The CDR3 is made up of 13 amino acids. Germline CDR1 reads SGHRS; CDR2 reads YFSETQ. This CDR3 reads CASSQTGGRPQHF. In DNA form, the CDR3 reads TGCGCCAGCAGCCAGACAGGGGGACGGCCCCAGCATTTT.

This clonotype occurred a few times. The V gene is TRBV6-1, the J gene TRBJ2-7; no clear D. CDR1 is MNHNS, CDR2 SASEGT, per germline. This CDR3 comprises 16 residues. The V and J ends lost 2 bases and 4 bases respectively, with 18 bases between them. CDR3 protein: CASSEPLLRSAYEQYF. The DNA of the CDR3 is TGTGCCAGCAGTGAACCCCTCCTGCGGTCAGCTTACGAGCAGTACTTC.

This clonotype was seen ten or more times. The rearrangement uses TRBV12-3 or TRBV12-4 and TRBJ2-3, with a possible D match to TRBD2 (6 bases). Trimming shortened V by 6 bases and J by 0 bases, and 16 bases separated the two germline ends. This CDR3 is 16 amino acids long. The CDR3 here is CASSQAGGASTDTQYF. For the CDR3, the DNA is TGTGCCAGCAGCCAGGCAGGCGGGGCTAGCACAGATACGCAGTATTTT.

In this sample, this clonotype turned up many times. CDR3 bases: TGTGCCAGCAGTCCAATCGTGGGGGCGAGCGAGCAGTACTTC. Translation: CASSPIVGASEQYF. The rearrangement links TRBV12-3 or TRBV12-4 to TRBJ2-7; D is possibly TRBD1 (6 bases). Trimming stripped 5 bases from V and 6 bases from J, with 17 bases between. CDR3 length equals 14 residues.

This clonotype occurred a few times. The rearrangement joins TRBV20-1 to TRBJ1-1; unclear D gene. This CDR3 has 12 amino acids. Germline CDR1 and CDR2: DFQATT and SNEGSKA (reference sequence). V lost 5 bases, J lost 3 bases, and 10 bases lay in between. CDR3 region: CSALRGHTEAFF. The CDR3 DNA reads TGCAGTGCTTTACGCGGACACACTGAAGCTTTCTTT.